This note documents a single TCR beta chain sequence. Its antigen is unknown. The donors, all healthy, were Caucasians living in Russia, aged about 6 to 90. The data are from a study of blood T cells in healthy people across ages. The V gene's germline CDR1 is KGHDR and CDR2 SFDVKD. CDR3 length: 14 residues. The V gene end was trimmed by 5 bases and the J gene end by 14 bases; junction bases not matched to a gene: 14. Study-wide findings and caveats: Diversity of TCR beta per million T cells declined in a roughly linear way with age.

A J-beta primer mix and a sample-barcoded 5' primer were used in a second PCR of roughly 7 to 12 cycles. There were at least 3 million CDR3-containing paired-end reads obtained from each sample. One entry per CDR3 protein results from TCRdb running MiXCR on the 5' RACE reads. The sample includes about a million distinct CDR3 sequences, about 48% of them seen just once. The chain uses TRBV24-1 and TRBJ2-3, with TRBD1 identical over 8 bases. This sequence originates from a man aged 25 to 40 in good health. Sequenced material: blood. In DNA form, the CDR3 reads TGTGCCACCAGTGGCCCGGAAGGGGGACAGGTTTGGTATTTT. The encoded protein is CATSGPEGGQVWYF.